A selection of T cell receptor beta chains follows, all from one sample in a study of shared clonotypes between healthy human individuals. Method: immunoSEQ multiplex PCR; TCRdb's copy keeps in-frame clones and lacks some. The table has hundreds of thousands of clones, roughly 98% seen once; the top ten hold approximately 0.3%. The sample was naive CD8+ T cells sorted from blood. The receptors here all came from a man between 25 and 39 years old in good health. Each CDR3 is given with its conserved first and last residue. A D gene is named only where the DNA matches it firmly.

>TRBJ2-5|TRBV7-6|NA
CALGLGETQYF
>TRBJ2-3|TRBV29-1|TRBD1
CSVEDWDRDTDTQYF
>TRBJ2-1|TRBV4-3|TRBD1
CASSPGTANNEQFF
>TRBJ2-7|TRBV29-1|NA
CSANPLGGSEQYF
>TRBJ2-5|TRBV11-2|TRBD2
CASSLEGLAGGTQYF
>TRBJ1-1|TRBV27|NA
CASSQHSNEAFF
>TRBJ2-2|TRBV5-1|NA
CASILENTGELFF
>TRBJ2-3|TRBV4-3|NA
CASSQEPLAGADTQYF
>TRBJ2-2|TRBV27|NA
CASSYGLGTGELFF
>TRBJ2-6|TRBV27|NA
CASTSGSGANVLTF
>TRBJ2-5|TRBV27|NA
CASSLGAVEETQYF
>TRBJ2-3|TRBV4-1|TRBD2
CASSQEAGGTSTDTQYF
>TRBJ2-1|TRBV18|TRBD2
CASSRWTSGTGYKGDEQFF
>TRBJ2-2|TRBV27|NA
CASSFGEWGELFF
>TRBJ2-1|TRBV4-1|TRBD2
CASSPKAGGLSYNEQFF
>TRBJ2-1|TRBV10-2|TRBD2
CASNDRRTSGNNEQFF
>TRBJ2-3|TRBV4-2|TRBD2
CASSHGREGTDTQYF